The T cell receptor beta chain under discussion was sequenced for a study of beta chain features in type 1 diabetes. Study outcomes and limitations: Researchers cautioned that cDNA sequencing could over-represent cells with high TCR expression. VDJ junctions sequenced from type 1 diabetes patients showed fewer insertions and more deletions. A moderate, significant TCRB CDR3 shortening appeared in type 1 diabetes across four CD4+ subsets.

By way of CD45RO/CCR7/CD25/CD127/CD95/CD27, the CD4+ regulatory, stem cell-like memory, central memory and naive cells were sorted. Every isolated RNA sample was fully reverse transcribed, so sequencing captured expressed TCRB transcripts. The average read count of naive, central memory and regulatory T cell samples was approximately 3.5 million. Data came from immunoSEQ multiplex PCR; TCRdb stores just in-frame clones and leaves some out. Among 240,000 or so clones, about 15% were seen once, and the ten largest hold approximately 0.018%. As concerns this clone: Its antigen is unknown. Other nucleotide sequences in the sample specify the same CDR3.

The TCR comes from a man between 25 and 39 years old with type 1 diabetes. Input material: naive CD4+ T cells from blood.

CDR3 residues: CASSGGGNQETQYF. Here the CDR3 DNA reads TGTGCCAGCAGTGGCGGGGGGAACCAAGAGACCCAGTACTTC. This rearrangement joins TRBV6-1 to TRBJ2-5, with 8 positions matching TRBD2. V was clipped by 4 bases and J by 0 bases; unmatched bases: 1. This CDR3 contains 14 residues. Germline CDR1 MNHNS, CDR2 SASEGT.